This T cell receptor beta chain was captured by sequencing in a study of T-cell reconstitution after alpha-beta-depleted transplantation in children. Points from the study as a whole: The origin of high day-60 TCRbeta diversity in some patients lay in surviving recipient T cells and thymic progenitors. About two months after transplant, alpha-beta T cells reportedly came from several hundred expanded graft clones. At one year after transplant, newly produced T cells mostly accounted for T-cell counts and diversity.

Using unique molecular identifiers, the investigators prepared the TCRbeta library. TCRdb reanalysed the PCR reads using MiXCR and keeps one entry per CDR3 protein. The sample includes about 300,000 distinct CDR3 sequences, around 10% of them seen just once. In this sample, this clonotype turned up many times. Its antigen is still unknown. With 5 bases clipped from V and 4 bases from J, the junction kept 17 bases outside the gene matches. Germline CDR1 reads SGHVS; CDR2 reads FQNEAQ. The CDR3 has 19 residues. The sequence was collected from a boy younger than two with acute myeloid leukemia, due to receive a stem cell transplant. The sample in question was PBMCs, obtained before TCRalphabeta/CD19-depleted stem cell transplant. The chain is built from TRBV7-8 and TRBJ2-1; 10 bases align to TRBD2. The CDR3, as DNA: TGTGCCAGCAGCCGAAGTAGGCTAGCGGGAGTGGACAATTACAATGAGCAGTTCTTC. Encoded protein: CASSRSRLAGVDNYNEQFF.